This entry lists 4 T cell receptor beta chains sequenced from one sample in a study of blood T cell repertoires in COVID-19. Clones were sequenced by immunoSEQ multiplex PCR, and TCRdb holds only the in-frame ones, with some missing. The table has approximately 210,000 clones, roughly 76% seen once. Input material: peripheral blood. The origin of the receptors is a human donor in a cohort sampled during active COVID-19.

The chain couples TRBV18 to TRBJ1-5, with D perhaps TRBD1 (5 bases). V lost 5 bases and J 2 bases, leaving 7 bases between the germline ends. CDR1 and CDR2 from the germline V gene are KGHSH and LQKENI. CDR3 size: 13 residues. CDR3 protein: CASSMGRNQPQHF. The CDR3 DNA sequence: TGTGCCAGCTCAATGGGGCGCAATCAGCCCCAGCATTTT.

This chain connects TRBV7-3 to TRBJ2-5; 16 bases agree with TRBD2. Germline CDR1 reads SGHTA; CDR2 reads FQGTGA. The CDR3 is 17 residues long. The V gene end was trimmed by 5 bases and the J gene end by 5 bases; junction bases not matched to a gene: 8. The DNA for the CDR3 is TGTGCCAGCAGCACCGGGACTAGCGGGAGGGGTCAGGAGACCCAGTACTTC. The encoded protein is CASSTGTSGRGQETQYF.

The V call is TRBV7-9, the J call TRBJ2-1, with 12 positions matching TRBD2. The germline gives CDR1 SEHNR, CDR2 FQNEAQ (reference sequence). The CDR3 runs 16 residues. V was pared by 6 bases and J by 6 bases, with 9 bases of the junction left unmatched. The CDR3 DNA sequence: TGTGCCAGCAGTCCTAGCGGGAGGGCCTCTTTCAATGAGCAGTTCTTC. Translated: CASSPSGRASFNEQFF.

This clone was recorded many times. The chain recombines TRBV15 with TRBJ1-2; D uncertain. Germline CDR1 and CDR2: LNHNV and YYDKDF (reference sequence). CDR3 length: 16 amino acids. V was cut by 2 bases and J by 0 bases, with 13 bases left in between. This chain's CDR3 is CATSRRLDYTNYGYTF. The CDR3 DNA reads as TGTGCCACCAGCAGAAGGCTAGATTATACTAACTATGGCTACACCTTC. Full variable domain (outside the CDR3, taken from reference TRBV15 and TRBJ1-2): DAMVIQNPRYQVTQFGKPVTLSCSQTLNHNVMYWYQQKSSQAPKLLFHYYDKDFNNEADTPDNFQSRRPNTSFCFLDIRSPGLGDTAMYLCATSRRLDYTNYGYTFGSGTRLTVV.